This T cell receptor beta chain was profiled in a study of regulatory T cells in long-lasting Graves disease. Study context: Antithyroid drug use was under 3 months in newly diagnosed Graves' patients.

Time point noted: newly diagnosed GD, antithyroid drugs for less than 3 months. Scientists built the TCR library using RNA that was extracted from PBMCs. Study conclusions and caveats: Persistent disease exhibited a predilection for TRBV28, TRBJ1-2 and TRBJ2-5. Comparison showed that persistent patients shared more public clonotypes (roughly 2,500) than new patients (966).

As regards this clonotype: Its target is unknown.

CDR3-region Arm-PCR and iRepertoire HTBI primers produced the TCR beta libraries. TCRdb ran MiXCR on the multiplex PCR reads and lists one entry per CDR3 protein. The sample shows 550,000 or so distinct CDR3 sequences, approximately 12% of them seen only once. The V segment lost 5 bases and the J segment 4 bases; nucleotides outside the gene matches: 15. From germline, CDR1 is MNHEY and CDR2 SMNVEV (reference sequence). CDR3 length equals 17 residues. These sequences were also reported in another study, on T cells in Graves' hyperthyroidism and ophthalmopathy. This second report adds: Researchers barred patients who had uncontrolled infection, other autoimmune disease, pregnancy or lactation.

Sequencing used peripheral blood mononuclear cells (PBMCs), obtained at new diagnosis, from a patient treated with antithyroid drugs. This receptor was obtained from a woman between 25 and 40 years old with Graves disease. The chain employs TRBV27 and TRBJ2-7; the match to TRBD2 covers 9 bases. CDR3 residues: CASSIQRDSGSSYEQYF. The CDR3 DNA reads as TGTGCCAGCAGTATCCAAAGGGATAGCGGGAGCTCTTACGAGCAGTACTTC.